The source of this T cell receptor (beta chain) is a study of T cell responses to AZD1222 COVID-19 vaccine. Study-level points and caveats: Targets within unmutated variant regions were reportedly found for nearly half of spike-specific TCRs.

Comments on this clone: Its antigen is undetermined.

Sequencing used immunoSEQ multiplex PCR; TCRdb keeps in-frame clones, though not all of them. The sample yields 77,000 or so clones, around 86% seen once. V was trimmed by 0 bases and J by 8 bases, leaving 9 bases between them. The CDR3 covers 13 residues. Per the germline V gene, CDR1 is SGHRS and CDR2 is YFSETQ. Sequenced here: peripheral blood, sampled 28 days after the second AZD1222 dose. The chain links TRBV5-1 to TRBJ2-1; D ambiguous. The receptor was isolated from an adult who received the AZD1222 COVID-19 vaccine. The CDR3 DNA sequence: TGCGCCAGCAGCTTGGAAAAGTCGGATGAGCAGTTCTTC. Its translation: CASSLEKSDEQFF.